This entry is about one TCR beta chain. The antigen remains unidentified. These data belong to a study of cytomegalovirus exposure and HLA in healthy donors. Study summary: Most donors, roughly 77% of more than 300 genotyped, fell in the Caucasian-associated ancestry cluster. Broader study findings: Analysis performed later found under 20,000 TCR beta sequences associated with HLA alleles at 0.05 false discovery rate. The HLA-A and HLA-B alleles of most subjects were reportedly predicted accurately from TCR beta sequences.

PCR involved 60 Vbeta and 13 Jbeta primers. Original processing methods: An analysis that came later counted tens of millions of unique TCR beta chains, approximately 10 million shared. Only in-frame clones appear in the TCRdb table, and some are missing; sequencing was by immunoSEQ multiplex PCR. The V and J calls and the clone size are those of that table, but D and trimming were determined from the DNA. The repertoire consists of 90,000 to 140,000 clones, with roughly 76% occurring once and the leading ten covering 6% to 8%. Sequenced input: PBMCs. The TCR was taken from a man aged 30-40 years in good health and CMV-seropositive.

CDR3 DNA: TGCGCCAGCAGCCGGGACAGACAAGGGGTGGGTGAGCAGTTCTTC. It codes for CASSRDRQGVGEQFF. The V call is TRBV4-3, the J call TRBJ2-1; 7 nucleotides agree with TRBD1. The V and J ends lost 4 bases and 9 bases, in that order; junction bases with no gene match: 12. CDR1 is LGHNA and CDR2 is YSLEER in the germline V gene. The CDR3 spans 15 residues.